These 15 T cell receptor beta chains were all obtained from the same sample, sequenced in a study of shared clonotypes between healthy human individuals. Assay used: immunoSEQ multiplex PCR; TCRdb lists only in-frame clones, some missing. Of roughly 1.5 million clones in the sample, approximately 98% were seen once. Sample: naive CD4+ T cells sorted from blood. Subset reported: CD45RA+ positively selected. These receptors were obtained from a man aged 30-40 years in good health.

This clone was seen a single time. The DNA of the CDR3 is TGTGCCATCAGTGATCCGAGCGGTCCGGGGAGCGCGCAGTATTTT. It codes for CAISDPSGPGSAQYF. This chain connects TRBV10-3 to TRBJ2-3, with a possible D match to TRBD2 (5 bases). V was trimmed by 3 bases and J by 10 bases, leaving 20 bases between them. Germline CDR1 reads ENHRY; CDR2 reads SYGVKD. The CDR3 runs to 15 residues.

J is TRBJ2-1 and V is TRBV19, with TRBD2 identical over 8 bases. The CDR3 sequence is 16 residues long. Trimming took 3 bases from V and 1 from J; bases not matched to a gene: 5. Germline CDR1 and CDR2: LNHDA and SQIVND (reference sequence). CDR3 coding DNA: TGTGCCAGTAGTATGGGAGGGACTAGTTCCTACAATGAGCAGTTCTTC. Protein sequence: CASSMGGTSSYNEQFF.

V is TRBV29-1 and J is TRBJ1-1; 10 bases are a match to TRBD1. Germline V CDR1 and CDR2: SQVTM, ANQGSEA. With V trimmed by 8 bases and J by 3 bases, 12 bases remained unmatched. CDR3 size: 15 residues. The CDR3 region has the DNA TGCAGCTCACGACGGGACAGGGGAGTAGACACTGAAGCTTTCTTT. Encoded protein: CSSRRDRGVDTEAFF.

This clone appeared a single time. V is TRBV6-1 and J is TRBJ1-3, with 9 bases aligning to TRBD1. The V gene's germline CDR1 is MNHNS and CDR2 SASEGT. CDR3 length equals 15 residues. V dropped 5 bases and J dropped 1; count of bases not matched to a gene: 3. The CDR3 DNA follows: TGTGCCAGCAGTTCGGGACAGGGATCTGGAAACACCATATATTTT. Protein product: CASSSGQGSGNTIYF.

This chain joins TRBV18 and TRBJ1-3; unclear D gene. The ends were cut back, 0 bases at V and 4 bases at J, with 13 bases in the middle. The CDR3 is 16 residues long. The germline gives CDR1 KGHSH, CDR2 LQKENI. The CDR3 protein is CASSPPSGLGGNTIYF. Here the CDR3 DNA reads TGTGCCAGCTCACCACCTTCAGGCCTCGGCGGAAACACCATATATTTT.

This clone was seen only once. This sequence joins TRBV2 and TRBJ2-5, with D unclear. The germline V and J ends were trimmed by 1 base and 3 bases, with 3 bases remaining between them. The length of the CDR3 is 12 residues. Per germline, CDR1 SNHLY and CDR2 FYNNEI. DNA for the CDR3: TGTGCCAGCAGTGAAGGGGAAGAGACCCAGTACTTC. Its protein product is CASSEGEETQYF.

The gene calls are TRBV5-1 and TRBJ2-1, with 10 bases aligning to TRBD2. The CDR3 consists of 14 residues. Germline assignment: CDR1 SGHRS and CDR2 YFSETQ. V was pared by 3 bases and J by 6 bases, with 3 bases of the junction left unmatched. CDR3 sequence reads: CASSSLAGVNEQFF. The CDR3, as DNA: TGCGCCAGCAGCTCCCTAGCGGGAGTCAATGAGCAGTTCTTC. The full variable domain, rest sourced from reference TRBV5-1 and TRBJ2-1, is KAGVTQTPRYLIKTRGQQVTLSCSPISGHRSVSWYQQTPGQGLQFLFEYFSETQRNKGNFPGRFSGRQFSNSRSEMNVSTLELGDSALYLCASSSLAGVNEQFFGPGTRLTVL.

CDR3 DNA sequence: TGTGCCAGCAGCGTAGGCGGGGGGATACAATTGGGATACAATGAGCAGTTCTTC. It specifies CASSVGGGIQLGYNEQFF. The gene calls are TRBV9 and TRBJ2-1; 8 bases fit TRBD2. The CDR3 covers 18 residues. Germline-derived CDR1 and CDR2 are SGDLS and YYNGEE. Trimming removed 0 bases from V and 4 bases from J; junction bases left unmatched: 12.

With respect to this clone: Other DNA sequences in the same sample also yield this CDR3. Written as DNA, the CDR3 is TGTGCCAGCAGCTTGGGGCCTAACACTGAAGCTTTCTTT. Translated: CASSLGPNTEAFF. The chain combines TRBV5-6 with TRBJ1-1; no reliable D call. CDR3 size: 13 residues. V was cut by 0 bases and J by 2 bases, with 5 bases left in between. In germline, CDR1 is SGHDT, CDR2 YYEEEE. The variable domain in full, completed from reference TRBV5-6 and TRBJ1-1, reads DAGVTQSPTHLIKTRGQQVTLRCSPKSGHDTVSWYQQALGQGPQFIFQYYEEEERQRGNFPDRFSGHQFPNYSSELNVNALLLGDSALYLCASSLGPNTEAFFGQGTRLTVV.

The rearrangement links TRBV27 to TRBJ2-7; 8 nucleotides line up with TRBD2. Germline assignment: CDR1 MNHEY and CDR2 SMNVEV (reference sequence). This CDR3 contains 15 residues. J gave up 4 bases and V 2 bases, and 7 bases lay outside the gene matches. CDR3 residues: CASSLRSGSAYEQYF. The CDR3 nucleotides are TGTGCCAGCAGTTTACGCAGCGGGAGTGCTTACGAGCAGTACTTC.

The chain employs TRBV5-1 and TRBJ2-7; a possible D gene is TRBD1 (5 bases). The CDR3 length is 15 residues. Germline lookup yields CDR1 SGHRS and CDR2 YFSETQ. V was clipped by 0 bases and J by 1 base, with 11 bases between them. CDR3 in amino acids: CASSLEGARSYEQYF. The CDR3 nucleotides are TGCGCCAGCAGCTTGGAAGGGGCTCGGTCCTACGAGCAGTACTTC.

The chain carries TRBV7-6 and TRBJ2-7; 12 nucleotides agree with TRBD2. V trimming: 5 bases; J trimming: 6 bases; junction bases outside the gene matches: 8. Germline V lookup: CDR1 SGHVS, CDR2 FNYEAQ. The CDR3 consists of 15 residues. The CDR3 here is CASSQGLAGGFEQYF. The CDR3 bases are TGTGCCAGCAGCCAGGGCCTAGCGGGAGGGTTCGAGCAGTACTTC.

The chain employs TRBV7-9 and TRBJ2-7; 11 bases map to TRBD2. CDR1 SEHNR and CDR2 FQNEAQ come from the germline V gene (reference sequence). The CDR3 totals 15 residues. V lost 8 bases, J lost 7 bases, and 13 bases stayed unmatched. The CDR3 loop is CASGTRLAGRNEQYF. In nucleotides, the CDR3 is TGTGCCAGCGGTACCAGACTAGCGGGGAGGAATGAGCAGTACTTC.

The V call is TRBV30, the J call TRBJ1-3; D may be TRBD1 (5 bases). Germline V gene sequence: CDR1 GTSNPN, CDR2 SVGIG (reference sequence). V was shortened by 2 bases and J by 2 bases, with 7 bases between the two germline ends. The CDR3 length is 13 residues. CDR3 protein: CAWSSGPGNTIYF. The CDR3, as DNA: TGTGCCTGGAGTTCAGGGCCTGGAAACACCATATATTTT.

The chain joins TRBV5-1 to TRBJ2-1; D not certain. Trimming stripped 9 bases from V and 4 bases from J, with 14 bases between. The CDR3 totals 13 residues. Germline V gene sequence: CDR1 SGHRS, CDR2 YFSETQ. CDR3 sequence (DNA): TGCGCCACCCGAAAAGAGCCTTACAATGAGCAGTTCTTC. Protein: CATRKEPYNEQFF.